Listed below are T cell receptor beta chains from one sample, sequenced in a study of blood T cell repertoires in COVID-19. The method was immunoSEQ multiplex PCR; TCRdb's version includes in-frame clones alone and lacks a portion of them. The table has roughly 140,000 clones, less than 85% seen once; the top ten hold 8% to 10%. Sequencing used peripheral blood. All receptors come from a woman older than 75 in a cohort sampled during active or convalescent COVID-19. Each CDR3 is given with its conserved first and last residue. A D gene is named only where the DNA matches it firmly. Size values are once, few and many counts, or a class for expanded clones, and some rows have none.

CDR3 protein: CASSLSSGGTPDTQYF
CDR3 DNA: TGCGCCAGCAGCTTGAGTAGCGGGGGGACGCCAGATACGCAGTATTTT
J gene: TRBJ2-3
D gene: TRBD2
V gene: TRBV5-1
clone size: .

CDR3 protein: CASSRETGARDEQFF
CDR3 DNA: TGTGCCAGCTCTCGAGAGACAGGGGCCAGGGATGAGCAGTTCTTC
J gene: TRBJ2-1
D gene: TRBD1
V gene: TRBV18
clone size: .

CDR3 protein: CASSLTGTGQETQYF
CDR3 DNA: TGTGCCAGCAGCTTAACGGGCACAGGGCAAGAGACCCAGTACTTC
J gene: TRBJ2-5
D gene: .
V gene: TRBV7-3
clone size: .

CDR3 protein: CATSRDNRLTYEQYF
CDR3 DNA: TGTGCCACCAGCAGAGATAACAGGCTGACCTACGAGCAGTACTTC
J gene: TRBJ2-7
D gene: .
V gene: TRBV15
clone size: once

CDR3 protein: CASSRDTINTEAFF
CDR3 DNA: TGTGCCAGCTCCCGGGACACGATAAACACTGAAGCTTTCTTT
J gene: TRBJ1-1
D gene: .
V gene: TRBV18
clone size: .

CDR3 protein: CAISERGGSNEQFF
CDR3 DNA: TGTGCCATCAGTGAGCGGGGGGGGAGCAATGAGCAGTTCTTC
J gene: TRBJ2-1
D gene: TRBD2
V gene: TRBV10-3
clone size: .

CDR3 protein: CASSLLAGGQNEQYF
CDR3 DNA: TGCGCCAGCAGCTTACTAGCGGGGGGGCAGAACGAGCAGTACTTC
J gene: TRBJ2-7
D gene: TRBD2
V gene: TRBV5-1
clone size: .

CDR3 protein: CAWTSGGDAQHF
CDR3 DNA: TGTGCCTGGACCTCGGGGGGAGACGCCCAGCATTTT
J gene: TRBJ1-5
D gene: .
V gene: TRBV30
clone size: .

CDR3 protein: CASSLNRPRGNEQFF
CDR3 DNA: TGCGCCAGCAGCTTGAACAGGCCCAGGGGCAATGAGCAGTTCTTC
J gene: TRBJ2-1
D gene: .
V gene: TRBV5-1
clone size: .

CDR3 protein: CASSLWTGVEQFF
CDR3 DNA: TGTGCCAGCAGCTTATGGACAGGGGTTGAGCAGTTCTTC
J gene: TRBJ2-1
D gene: TRBD1
V gene: TRBV13
clone size: once

CDR3 protein: CASSWTGGNEKLFF
CDR3 DNA: TGTGCCAGCAGCTGGACAGGGGGTAATGAAAAACTGTTTTTT
J gene: TRBJ1-4
D gene: TRBD1
V gene: TRBV7-8
clone size: .

CDR3 protein: CASIGVVNTEAFF
CDR3 DNA: TGTGCCAGCATCGGGGTGGTGAACACTGAAGCTTTCTTT
J gene: TRBJ1-1
D gene: .
V gene: TRBV6-5
clone size: .

CDR3 protein: CASSRQGGHKFSEQFF
CDR3 DNA: TGCGCCAGCAGCCGCCAGGGGGGCCATAAGTTTAGTGAGCAGTTCTTC
J gene: TRBJ2-1
D gene: .
V gene: TRBV5-1
clone size: .

CDR3 protein: CASSLGQTSGNTIYF
CDR3 DNA: TGTGCCAGCAGCTTAGGACAGACCTCTGGAAACACCATATATTTT
J gene: TRBJ1-3
D gene: .
V gene: TRBV7-9
clone size: .

CDR3 protein: CASRDSFSGANVLTF
CDR3 DNA: TGTGCCAGCCGGGACAGCTTCTCTGGGGCCAACGTCCTGACTTTC
J gene: TRBJ2-6
D gene: TRBD1
V gene: TRBV9
clone size: .

CDR3 protein: CASSPAGDGYGYTF
CDR3 DNA: TGTGCCAGCTCACCGGCAGGGGACGGCTATGGCTACACCTTC
J gene: TRBJ1-2
D gene: .
V gene: TRBV18
clone size: .

CDR3 protein: CASSLNFLAGTQETQYF
CDR3 DNA: TGTGCCAGCAGCTTGAACTTCCTAGCGGGGACCCAAGAGACCCAGTACTTC
J gene: TRBJ2-5
D gene: TRBD2
V gene: TRBV5-6
clone size: .

CDR3 protein: CASSQSAASGGGAQYF
CDR3 DNA: TGTGCCAGCAGCCAATCGGCGGCTAGCGGGGGTGGCGCCCAGTACTTC
J gene: TRBJ2-5
D gene: TRBD2
V gene: TRBV4-2
clone size: .

CDR3 protein: CASSAGADTQYF
CDR3 DNA: TGTGCCAGTAGTGCAGGCGCAGATACGCAGTATTTT
J gene: TRBJ2-3
D gene: .
V gene: TRBV19
clone size: .

CDR3 protein: CASSPRDYGYTF
CDR3 DNA: TGTGCCAGCTCGCCCCGGGACTATGGCTACACCTTC
J gene: TRBJ1-2
D gene: .
V gene: TRBV18
clone size: .

CDR3 protein: CASSFGPDTQYF
CDR3 DNA: TGTGCCAGCAGTTTTGGCCCGGATACGCAGTATTTT
J gene: TRBJ2-3
D gene: .
V gene: TRBV12-3/TRBV12-4
clone size: .

CDR3 protein: CASSSVGGGAFVTDTQYF
CDR3 DNA: TGTGCCAGCAGTTCAGTCGGCGGGGGGGCCTTCGTTACAGATACGCAGTATTTT
J gene: TRBJ2-3
D gene: TRBD2
V gene: TRBV6-4
clone size: .

CDR3 protein: CASSIWSGFDEQFF
CDR3 DNA: TGTGCCAGTAGTATATGGTCGGGATTCGATGAGCAGTTCTTC
J gene: TRBJ2-1
D gene: .
V gene: TRBV19
clone size: .

CDR3 protein: CASSPRGGGINTDTQYF
CDR3 DNA: TGTGCCAGCAGTCCGAGGGGCGGGGGGATAAACACAGATACGCAGTATTTT
J gene: TRBJ2-3
D gene: TRBD2
V gene: TRBV2
clone size: .

CDR3 protein: CASWESGYGYTF
CDR3 DNA: TGTGCTAGTTGGGAGTCGGGCTATGGCTACACCTTC
J gene: TRBJ1-2
D gene: .
V gene: TRBV7-7
clone size: .

CDR3 protein: CAWRTSGGAAETQYF
CDR3 DNA: TGTGCCTGGAGGACTAGCGGGGGGGCAGCAGAGACCCAGTACTTC
J gene: TRBJ2-5
D gene: TRBD2
V gene: TRBV30
clone size: .

CDR3 protein: CASSLAASLNEQFF
CDR3 DNA: TGTGCCAGCAGTTTGGCGGCCAGTCTTAATGAGCAGTTCTTC
J gene: TRBJ2-1
D gene: .
V gene: TRBV28
clone size: .

CDR3 protein: CASSNRVSYNEQFF
CDR3 DNA: TGTGCCAGCAGTAACAGGGTCTCCTACAATGAGCAGTTCTTC
J gene: TRBJ2-1
D gene: .
V gene: TRBV28
clone size: .

CDR3 protein: CASSSQGVSYEQYF
CDR3 DNA: TGTGCCAGCAGCTCCCAGGGGGTTTCCTACGAGCAGTACTTC
J gene: TRBJ2-7
D gene: TRBD1
V gene: TRBV7-2
clone size: .

CDR3 protein: CASSWGRTGSRGYTF
CDR3 DNA: TGCGCCAGCAGCTGGGGGCGGACAGGTTCTCGGGGCTACACCTTC
J gene: TRBJ1-2
D gene: TRBD1
V gene: TRBV5-1
clone size: .

CDR3 protein: CASSLIRYAGAQGYTF
CDR3 DNA: TGTGCCAGCAGCTTAATTAGGTATGCAGGGGCGCAGGGCTACACCTTC
J gene: TRBJ1-2
D gene: .
V gene: TRBV7-8
clone size: .

CDR3 protein: CASSYLRGGQPQHF
CDR3 DNA: TGTGCCAGCAGTTATCTTAGGGGGGGGCAGCCCCAGCATTTT
J gene: TRBJ1-5
D gene: .
V gene: TRBV2
clone size: .

CDR3 protein: CASSLATEEVYNEKLFF
CDR3 DNA: TGCGCCAGCAGCTTGGCTACAGAGGAGGTTTATAATGAAAAACTGTTTTTT
J gene: TRBJ1-4
D gene: .
V gene: TRBV5-1
clone size: .

CDR3 protein: CASSPEPPRGNYGYTF
CDR3 DNA: TGCGCCAGCAGCCCTGAACCACCCAGGGGTAACTATGGCTACACCTTC
J gene: TRBJ1-2
D gene: .
V gene: TRBV5-1
clone size: .

CDR3 protein: CASAFGTGGGEQYF
CDR3 DNA: TGCGCCAGTGCATTCGGGACAGGGGGCGGCGAGCAGTACTTC
J gene: TRBJ2-7
D gene: TRBD1
V gene: TRBV5-1
clone size: .

CDR3 protein: CASSSTGTDTQYF
CDR3 DNA: TGCGCCAGCAGCTCTACAGGCACAGATACGCAGTATTTT
J gene: TRBJ2-3
D gene: .
V gene: TRBV5-1
clone size: .

CDR3 protein: CASSGTGRTEAFF
CDR3 DNA: TGCGCCAGCAGCGGGACAGGGAGGACTGAAGCTTTCTTT
J gene: TRBJ1-1
D gene: TRBD1
V gene: TRBV5-1
clone size: .